A single sample is the source of the 21 T cell receptor beta chains below, sequenced in a study of blood T cells in healthy people across ages. Sample-barcoded 5' priming and a J-beta primer mix drove a second PCR of about 6 to 11 cycles. TCRdb used MiXCR to reprocess the 5' RACE reads, holding one entry per CDR3 protein. This table holds 550,000 to 600,000 distinct CDR3 sequences, 27% found once. What was sequenced was blood. These receptors all stem from a woman in her seventies in good health.

This clonotype was seen many times. V is TRBV10-3 and J is TRBJ2-3; TRBD2 might be the D (6 bases). The germline V and J ends were trimmed by 8 bases and 0 bases, with 9 bases remaining between them. The CDR3 loop spans 13 amino acids. Germline lookup yields CDR1 ENHRY and CDR2 SYGVKD. CDR3 amino acids: CAIGGASTDTQYF. As DNA, the CDR3 is TGTGCCATCGGAGGGGCCAGCACAGATACGCAGTATTTT.

The chain uses TRBV6-1 and TRBJ2-5; D call uncertain. V dropped 4 bases and J dropped 4 bases, with 10 bases sitting between them. CDR1 and CDR2 (germline): MNHNS, SASEGT. The CDR3 has 13 amino acids. The CDR3, as DNA: TGTGCCAGCAGTGGGTTTAGAGTAGAGACCCAGTACTTC. This translates into CASSGFRVETQYF.

This clonotype was observed a handful of times. The chain recombines TRBV21-1 with TRBJ1-1; TRBD1 was called by the table and not checked on the DNA. TRBV21-1 is labeled a pseudogene. The CDR3 extends over 13 amino acids. The CDR3 nucleotides are TGTGCCAGCAGGGGGGACAGAGGCACTGAAGCTTTCTTT. Protein sequence: CASRGDRGTEAFF.

This clonotype appeared a few times. V gene TRBV7-9 combines with J gene TRBJ2-4, with D possibly TRBD1 on 6 matching bases. This CDR3 is 17 amino acids long. Germline assignment: CDR1 SEHNR and CDR2 FQNEAQ (reference sequence). Deletions cut 3 bases from V and 0 bases from J, with 15 bases between. CDR3 region: CASSLYSEGVAKNIQYF. The CDR3 region has the DNA TGTGCCAGCAGCTTGTACAGCGAGGGGGTAGCCAAAAACATTCAGTACTTC.

The J gene is TRBJ1-1, the V gene TRBV5-1; D uncertain. This CDR3 contains 14 residues. Germline V gene lookup returns CDR1 SGHRS and CDR2 YFSETQ. The V gene lost 0 bases and the J gene lost 6 bases, with 12 bases spanning the gap. The CDR3 here is CASSLEEFRPEAFF. The CDR3 DNA reads as TGCGCCAGCAGCTTGGAGGAGTTCCGTCCTGAAGCTTTCTTT.

V usage is TRBV7-2 and J usage is TRBJ2-5; 7 nucleotides match TRBD2. Looked up from germline, CDR1 is SGHTA and CDR2 is FQGNSA. The CDR3 covers 13 residues. With 6 bases clipped from V and 7 bases from J, the junction kept 8 bases outside the gene matches. In DNA form, the CDR3 reads TGTGCCAGCAGTCGGGGGAGGGAGGGGACCCAGTACTTC. Amino acids: CASSRGREGTQYF.

CDR3 region: CASSLVAGFNTGELFF. DNA of the CDR3: TGCGCCAGCAGCTTGGTAGCGGGGTTCAACACCGGGGAGCTGTTTTTT. The chain carries TRBV5-1 and TRBJ2-2; 8 bases line up with TRBD2. J gave up 2 bases and V 0 bases, and 3 bases lay outside the gene matches. Germline V gene lookup returns CDR1 SGHRS and CDR2 YFSETQ. The CDR3 is 16 amino acids.

In its sample, this clonotype was seen a few times. The chain joins TRBV14 to TRBJ2-1, with D possibly being TRBD2 (6 bases). Trimming stripped 4 bases from V and 9 bases from J, with 16 bases between. The CDR3 loop spans 14 amino acids. In germline, CDR1 is SGHDN, CDR2 FVKESK. The CDR3 spells CASSPSGLRGEQFF. The CDR3 DNA is TGTGCCAGCAGCCCCTCGGGACTGAGGGGTGAGCAGTTCTTC. The full variable domain, with the rest looked up from reference TRBV14 and TRBJ2-1, is EAGVTQFPSHSVIEKGQTVTLRCDPISGHDNLYWYRRVMGKEIKFLLHFVKESKQDESGMPNNRFLAERTGGTYSTLKVQPAELEDSGVYFCASSPSGLRGEQFFGPGTRLTVL.

This clonotype showed up just a few times. The chain recombines TRBV5-1 with TRBJ2-1, with D perhaps TRBD2 (6 bases). V shed 4 bases and J shed 3 bases, with 14 bases lying between them. The CDR3 has 15 residues. Per germline, CDR1 SGHRS and CDR2 YFSETQ. The DNA for the CDR3 is TGCGCCAGCAGCGTAGACCGGGACTTCTACAATGAGCAGTTCTTC. Protein sequence: CASSVDRDFYNEQFF.

The genes are TRBV7-2 and TRBJ1-1; TRBD1 matches 7 bases. This CDR3 spans 16 amino acids. The germline V gene has CDR1 SGHTA and CDR2 FQGNSA. V lost 4 bases and J lost 4; bases outside the gene matches: 12. The CDR3 DNA reads as TGTGCCAGCAGCTCCGACAGGGAGGGGAGCGGCACTGAAGCTTTCTTT. Amino acids: CASSSDREGSGTEAFF.

The rearrangement uses TRBV12-3 or TRBV12-4 and TRBJ1-4, with a tentative D call TRBD1 (5 bases). Trimming took off 7 bases at V and 7 bases at J, with 10 bases between the two ends. The CDR3 sequence is 12 residues long. CDR3 residues: CASNRRGEKLFF. CDR3 nucleotide sequence: TGTGCCAGCAATCGGAGGGGTGAAAAACTGTTTTTT.

The V call is TRBV29-1, the J call TRBJ1-2; D is perhaps TRBD1 (6 bases). With 7 bases removed from V and 6 bases from J, the gap between germline ends came to 15 bases. The germline gives CDR1 SQVTM, CDR2 ANQGSEA. The CDR3 extends over 12 amino acids. CDR3 region: CSAHTGSDGYTF. CDR3 bases: TGCAGCGCTCATACAGGGAGTGATGGCTACACCTTC.

The chain recombines TRBV4-3 with TRBJ1-1; D is unresolved. The CDR3 is 13 residues long. V was pared by 5 bases and J by 3 bases, with 10 bases between. Germline V gene lookup returns CDR1 LGHNA and CDR2 YSLEER. As DNA, the CDR3 is TGCGCCAGCAGCTTCCAGGACGACACTGAAGCTTTCTTT. Its translation is CASSFQDDTEAFF.

At least ten counts were recorded for this clonotype. J is TRBJ1-1 and V is TRBV12-3 or TRBV12-4, with 7 bases fitting TRBD1. V dropped 8 bases and J dropped 4; count of bases not matched to a gene: 10. This CDR3 has 14 amino acids. The CDR3 DNA reads as TGTGCCAGCTCACCCCAGGGGGGGAGCACTGAAGCTTTCTTT. This translates into CASSPQGGSTEAFF.

This clonotype was recorded once. This chain joins TRBV6-5 and TRBJ1-1, with 7 bases fitting TRBD1. There are 17 residues in the CDR3. After removal of 6 bases from V and 7 bases from J, the junction contained 20 bases not matched to a gene. Germline V lookup: CDR1 MNHEY, CDR2 SVGAGI. The CDR3 loop is CASSPSGQDVYTGEAFF. The CDR3 nucleotides read TGTGCCAGCAGCCCTAGTGGACAGGACGTATATACGGGTGAAGCTTTCTTT.

This chain joins TRBV9 and TRBJ1-1; TRBD1 is a possible D gene (5 bases). V was shortened by 0 bases and J by 0 bases, with 12 bases between the two germline ends. The length of the CDR3 is 16 residues. CDR1 SGDLS and CDR2 YYNGEE come from the germline V gene. DNA for the CDR3: TGTGCCAGCAGCGTAGACGGGGGAGGCTTGAACACTGAAGCTTTCTTT. The encoded protein is CASSVDGGGLNTEAFF.

This clonotype was counted only a few times. As the CDR3 is not closed by the conserved phenylalanine or tryptophan, this likely results from a read error. The chain joins TRBV4-3 to TRBJ2-1, with D possibly matching TRBD2 (6 bases). CDR3 length: 16 amino acids. Germline CDR1 and CDR2: LGHNA and YSLEER. Between the trimmed V and J ends, which lost 0 bases and 2 bases, there was a span of 11 bases. Here the CDR3 reads CASSQEIRRAYNEQFL. CDR3 sequence (DNA): TGCGCCAGCAGCCAAGAGATAAGGAGGGCCTACAATGAGCAGTTCCTC.

CDR3 in DNA: TGTGCCAGCAGCTTTACCACAGGGGGTCAGCCCCAGCATTTT. It codes for CASSFTTGGQPQHF. The chain couples TRBV11-2 to TRBJ1-5; TRBD1 matches 8 bases. This CDR3 is 14 amino acids long. Germline assignment: CDR1 SGHAT and CDR2 FQNNGV. With V trimmed by 3 bases and J by 6 bases, 4 bases remained unmatched.

This clonotype was seen many times. The rearrangement links TRBV7-2 to TRBJ2-5, with D hard to call. The assigned J gene may be wrong: the sequence end matches TRBJ2-7 better. In germline, CDR1 is SGHTA, CDR2 FQGNSA. The CDR3 consists of 11 residues. This CDR3 is CASSRNYEQYF. CDR3 nucleotides: TGTGCCAGCAGCAGAAACTACGAGCAGTACTTC.

The chain links TRBV12-3 or TRBV12-4 to TRBJ2-4, with 9 bases identical to TRBD1. The CDR3 is made up of 17 amino acids. Unmatched junction bases numbered 5, after V lost 0 bases and J lost 2 bases. CDR3 residues: CASSLALGQGSKNIQYF. For the CDR3, the DNA is TGTGCCAGCAGTTTAGCGCTGGGACAGGGTTCCAAAAACATTCAGTACTTC.

In this sample, this clonotype turned up a few times. This chain connects TRBV18 to TRBJ2-7; 11 bases are a match to TRBD2. The assigned J gene may be wrong: the sequence end matches TRBJ2-5 better. CDR1 and CDR2 from the germline V gene are KGHSH and LQKENI. This CDR3 contains 15 residues. The chain's CDR3 is CASSPPGLAEETQYF. In nucleotides, the CDR3 is TGTGCCAGCTCACCACCGGGACTAGCGGAAGAGACCCAGTACTTC.